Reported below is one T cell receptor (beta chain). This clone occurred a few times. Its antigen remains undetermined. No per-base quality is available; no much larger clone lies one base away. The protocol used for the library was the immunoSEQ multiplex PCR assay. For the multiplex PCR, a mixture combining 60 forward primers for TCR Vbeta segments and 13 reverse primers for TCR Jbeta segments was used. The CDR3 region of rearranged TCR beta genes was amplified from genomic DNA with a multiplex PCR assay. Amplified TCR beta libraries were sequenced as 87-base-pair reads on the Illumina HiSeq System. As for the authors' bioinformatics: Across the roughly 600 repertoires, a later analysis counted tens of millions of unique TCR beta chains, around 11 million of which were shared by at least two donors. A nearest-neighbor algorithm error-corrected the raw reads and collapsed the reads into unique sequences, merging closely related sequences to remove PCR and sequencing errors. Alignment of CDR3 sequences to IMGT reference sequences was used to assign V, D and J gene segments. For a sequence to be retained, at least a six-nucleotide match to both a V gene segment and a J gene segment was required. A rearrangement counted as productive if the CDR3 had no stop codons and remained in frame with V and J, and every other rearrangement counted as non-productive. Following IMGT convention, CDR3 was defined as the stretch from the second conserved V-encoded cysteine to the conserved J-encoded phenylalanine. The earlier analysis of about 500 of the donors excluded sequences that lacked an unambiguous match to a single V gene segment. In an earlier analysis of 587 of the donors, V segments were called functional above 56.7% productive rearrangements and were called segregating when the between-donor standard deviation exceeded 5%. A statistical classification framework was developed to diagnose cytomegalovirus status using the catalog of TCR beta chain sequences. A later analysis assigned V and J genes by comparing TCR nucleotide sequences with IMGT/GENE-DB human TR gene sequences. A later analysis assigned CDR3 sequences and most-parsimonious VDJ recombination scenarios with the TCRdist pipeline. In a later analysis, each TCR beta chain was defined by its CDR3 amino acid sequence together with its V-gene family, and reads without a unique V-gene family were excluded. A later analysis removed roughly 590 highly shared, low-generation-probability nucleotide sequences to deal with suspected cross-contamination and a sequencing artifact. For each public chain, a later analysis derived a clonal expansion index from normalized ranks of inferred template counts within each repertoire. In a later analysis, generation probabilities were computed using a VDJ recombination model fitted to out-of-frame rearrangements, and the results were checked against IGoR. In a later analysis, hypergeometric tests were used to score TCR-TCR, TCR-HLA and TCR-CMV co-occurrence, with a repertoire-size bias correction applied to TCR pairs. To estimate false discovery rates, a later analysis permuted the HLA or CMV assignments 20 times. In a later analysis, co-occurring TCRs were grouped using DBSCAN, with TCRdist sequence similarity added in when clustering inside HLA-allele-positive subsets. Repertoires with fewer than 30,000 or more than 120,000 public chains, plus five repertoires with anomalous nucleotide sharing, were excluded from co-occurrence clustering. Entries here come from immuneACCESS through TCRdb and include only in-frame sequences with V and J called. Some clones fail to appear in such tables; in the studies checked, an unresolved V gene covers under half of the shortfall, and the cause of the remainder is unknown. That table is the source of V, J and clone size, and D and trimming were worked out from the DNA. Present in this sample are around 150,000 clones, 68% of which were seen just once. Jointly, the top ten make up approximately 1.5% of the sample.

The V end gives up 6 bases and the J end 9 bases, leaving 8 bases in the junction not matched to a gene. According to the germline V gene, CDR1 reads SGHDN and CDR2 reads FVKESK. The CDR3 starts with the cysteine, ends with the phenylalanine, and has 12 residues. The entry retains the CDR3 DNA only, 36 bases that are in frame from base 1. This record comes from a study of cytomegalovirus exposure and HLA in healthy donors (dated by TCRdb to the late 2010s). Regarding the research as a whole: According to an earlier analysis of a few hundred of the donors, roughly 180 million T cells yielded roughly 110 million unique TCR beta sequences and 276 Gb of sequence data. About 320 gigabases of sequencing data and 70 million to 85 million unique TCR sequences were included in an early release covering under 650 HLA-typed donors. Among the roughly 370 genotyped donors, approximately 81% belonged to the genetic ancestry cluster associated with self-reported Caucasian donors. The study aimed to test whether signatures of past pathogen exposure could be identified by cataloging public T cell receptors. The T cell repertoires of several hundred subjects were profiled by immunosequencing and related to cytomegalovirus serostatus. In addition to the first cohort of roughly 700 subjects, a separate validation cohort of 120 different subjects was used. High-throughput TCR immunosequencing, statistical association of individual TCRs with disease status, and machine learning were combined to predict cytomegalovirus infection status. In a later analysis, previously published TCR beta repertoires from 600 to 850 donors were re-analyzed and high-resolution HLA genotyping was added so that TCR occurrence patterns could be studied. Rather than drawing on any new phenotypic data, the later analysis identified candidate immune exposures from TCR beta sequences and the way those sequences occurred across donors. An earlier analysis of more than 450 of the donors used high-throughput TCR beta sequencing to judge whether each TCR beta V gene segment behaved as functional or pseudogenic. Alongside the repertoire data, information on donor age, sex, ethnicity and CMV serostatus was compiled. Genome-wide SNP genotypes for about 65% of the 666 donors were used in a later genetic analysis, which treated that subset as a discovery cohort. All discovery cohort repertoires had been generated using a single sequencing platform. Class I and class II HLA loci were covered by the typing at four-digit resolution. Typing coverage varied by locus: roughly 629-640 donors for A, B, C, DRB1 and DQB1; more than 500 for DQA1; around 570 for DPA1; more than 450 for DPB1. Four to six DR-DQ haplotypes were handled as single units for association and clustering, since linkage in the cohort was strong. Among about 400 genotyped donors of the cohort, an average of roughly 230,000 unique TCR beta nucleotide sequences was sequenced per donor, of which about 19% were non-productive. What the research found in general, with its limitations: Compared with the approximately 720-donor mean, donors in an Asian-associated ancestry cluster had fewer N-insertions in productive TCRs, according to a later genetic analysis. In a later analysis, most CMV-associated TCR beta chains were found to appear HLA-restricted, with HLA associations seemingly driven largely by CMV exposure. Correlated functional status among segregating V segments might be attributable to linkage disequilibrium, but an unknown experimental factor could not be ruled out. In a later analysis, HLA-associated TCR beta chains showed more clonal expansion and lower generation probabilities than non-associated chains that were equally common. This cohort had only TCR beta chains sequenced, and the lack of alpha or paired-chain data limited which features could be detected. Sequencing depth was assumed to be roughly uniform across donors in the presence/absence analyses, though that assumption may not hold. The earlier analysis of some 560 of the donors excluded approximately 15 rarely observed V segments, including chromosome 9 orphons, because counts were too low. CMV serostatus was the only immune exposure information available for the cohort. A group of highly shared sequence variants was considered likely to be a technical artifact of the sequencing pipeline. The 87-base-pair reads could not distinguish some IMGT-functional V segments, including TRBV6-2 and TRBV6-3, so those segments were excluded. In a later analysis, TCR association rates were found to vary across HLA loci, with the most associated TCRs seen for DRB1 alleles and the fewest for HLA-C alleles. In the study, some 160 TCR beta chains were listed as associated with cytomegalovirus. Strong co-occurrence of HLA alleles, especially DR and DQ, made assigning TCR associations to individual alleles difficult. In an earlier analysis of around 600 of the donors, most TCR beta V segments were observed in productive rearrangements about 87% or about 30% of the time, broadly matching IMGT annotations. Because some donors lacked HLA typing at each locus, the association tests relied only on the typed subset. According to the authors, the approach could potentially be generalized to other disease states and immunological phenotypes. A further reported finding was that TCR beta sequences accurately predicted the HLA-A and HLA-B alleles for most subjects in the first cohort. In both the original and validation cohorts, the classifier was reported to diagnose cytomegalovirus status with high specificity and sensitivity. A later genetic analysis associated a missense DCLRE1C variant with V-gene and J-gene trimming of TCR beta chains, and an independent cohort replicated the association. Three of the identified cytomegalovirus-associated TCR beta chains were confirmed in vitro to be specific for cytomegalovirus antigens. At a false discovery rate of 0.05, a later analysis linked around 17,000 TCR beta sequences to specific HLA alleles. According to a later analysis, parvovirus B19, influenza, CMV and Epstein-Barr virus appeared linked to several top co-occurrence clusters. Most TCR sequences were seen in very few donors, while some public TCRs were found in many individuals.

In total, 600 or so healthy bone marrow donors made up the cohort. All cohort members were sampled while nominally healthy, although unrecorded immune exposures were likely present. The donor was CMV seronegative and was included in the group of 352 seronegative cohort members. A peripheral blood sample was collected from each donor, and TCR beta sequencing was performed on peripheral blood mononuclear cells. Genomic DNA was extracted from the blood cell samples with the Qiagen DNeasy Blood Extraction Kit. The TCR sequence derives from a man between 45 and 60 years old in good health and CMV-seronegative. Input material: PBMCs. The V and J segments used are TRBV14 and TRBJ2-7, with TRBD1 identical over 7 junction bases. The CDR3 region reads CASSRQGERQYF. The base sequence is TGTGCCAGCAGTAGACAGGGCGAACGGCAGTACTTC.